Listed below are T cell receptor beta chains from one sample, sequenced in a study of CD4 T cell repertoires and nickel. TCRdb re-called the RT-PCR reads with MiXCR, one entry per CDR3 protein. Here the sample spans about 170 distinct CDR3 sequences, approximately 80% being singletons. The sequenced sample was CD4+ T cells from blood, not recorded whether cultured. All receptors derive from a human donor in a nickel allergy study, with or without nickel allergy (not recorded which). It is not recorded whether this sample comes from one donor or several. CDR3s include the opening cysteine and the closing phenylalanine or tryptophan. Each record gives: V gene, J gene, D gene, clone size, CDR3 DNA, CDR3 protein. D genes are given only for firm matches. The size of a clone is reported for some rows only, either as once, few or many, or as a class for expanded clones.

>TRBV5-4|TRBJ2-1|TRBD2|-
TGTGCCAGCAGCTCCCCTAGCGGGGGGGCTTACAATGAGCAGTTCTTC
CASSSPSGGAYNEQFF
>TRBV5-5|TRBJ2-3|-|-
TGTGCCAGCAGGTGGGGACCTAGCACAGATACGCAGTATTTT
CASRWGPSTDTQYF
>TRBV3-1|TRBJ2-1|-|-
TGTGCCAGCAGCCAAGTAGGCGGTTCCATCCGCGATGAGCAGTTCTTC
CASSQVGGSIRDEQFF
>TRBV5-1|TRBJ2-5|TRBD1|-
TGCGCCAGCAGCCTGACAGGGTCTGGTTTCGAGACCCAGTACTTC
CASSLTGSGFETQYF
>TRBV5-1|TRBJ2-3|-|-
TGCGCCAGCAGCTTGGACAGGGTTGGCCCAGATACGCAGTATTTT
CASSLDRVGPDTQYF
>TRBV11-1|TRBJ2-2|-|-
TGTGCCAGCAGCCCCCAGGGACCCGGGGGCGCCGGGGAGCTGTTTTTT
CASSPQGPGGAGELFF
>TRBV7-2|TRBJ2-1|TRBD2|-
TGTGCCAGCAGCTTAGTTAGCGGGGGGGCCTCCAGCAATGAGCAGTTCTTC
CASSLVSGGASSNEQFF
>TRBV4-1|TRBJ2-3|-|-
TGCGCCAGCAGCCAAGGGGGGGAGGGGGGTTGGACAGATACGCAGTATTTT
CASSQGGEGGWTDTQYF
>TRBV10-3|TRBJ2-4|TRBD2|-
TGTGCCACGCGGACTAGCGGGGGGGCGGACATTCAGTACTTC
CATRTSGGADIQYF
>TRBV2|TRBJ1-1|-|-
TGTGCCAGCAGTGAAACGAAGTCGGGAGTTGCTGAAGCTTTCTTT
CASSETKSGVAEAFF
>TRBV7-2|TRBJ1-5|-|-
TGTGCCAGCAGCCAACAAGTGGGACGGGGAAATCAGCCCCAGCATTTT
CASSQQVGRGNQPQHF
>TRBV18|TRBJ1-1|-|few
TGTGCCAGCTCGAGGGACGAAGGGACTGAAGCTTTCTTT
CASSRDEGTEAFF
>TRBV7-2|TRBJ1-4|-|-
TGTGCCAGCAGCCCGGGTGTCAGGGCTAATGAAAAACTGTTTTTT
CASSPGVRANEKLFF
>TRBV7-9|TRBJ2-1|TRBD2|-
TGTGCCAGCAGCTTAATGCGGGGGGGGACTCTCAATGAGCAGTTCTTC
CASSLMRGGTLNEQFF
>TRBV4-1|TRBJ1-2|-|-
TGCGCCAGCAGCCAAGGAATAAGAGGTTTAGGCTATGGCTACACCTTC
CASSQGIRGLGYGYTF
>TRBV7-9|TRBJ2-7|TRBD2|-
TGTGCCAGCAGCGTAGCGGGGGGATTTGACGAGCAGTACTTC
CASSVAGGFDEQYF
>TRBV24-1|TRBJ1-5|-|-
TGTGCCACCAGTGCCCAGACCTGGCGTGGCCAGCCCCAGCATTTT
CATSAQTWRGQPQHF
>TRBV6-2/TRBV6-3|TRBJ2-7|-|few
TGTGCCAGCAGTTACAGGCGGTACGAGCAGTACTTC
CASSYRRYEQYF
>TRBV24-1|TRBJ2-1|-|-
TGTGCCACCAGTGATTTATTGCATCCTGAGCAGTTCTTC
CATSDLLHPEQFF
>TRBV11-3|TRBJ1-1|-|few
TGTGCCAGCAGCTTAGAGAGTAGGAACACTGAAGCTTTCTTT
CASSLESRNTEAFF